These T cell receptor beta chains were read from a single sample in a study of OX40 agonist ivuxolimab in advanced cancers. The data were produced by immunoSEQ multiplex PCR, yet TCRdb's version contains in-frame clones alone and is incomplete. The sample has around 53,000 clones; approximately 75% are singletons. The specimen comprised CD4+ or CD8+ T cells sorted from blood, sampled in a trial of the OX40 agonist ivuxolimab. These receptors were obtained from an adult with an advanced solid tumor such as melanoma, head and neck, liver or kidney cancer. CDR3s include the opening cysteine and the closing phenylalanine or tryptophan. A D gene is named only where the DNA matches it firmly. The size entry is marked missing in some rows and otherwise reads once, few, many or a size class.

CDR3 length: 15; D gene: .; V gene: TRBV5-1; J gene: TRBJ1-2; clone size: .; CDR3 protein: CASSYGVLDIPGYTF; CDR3 DNA: TGCGCCAGCAGCTATGGAGTATTGGACATTCCTGGCTACACCTTC
CDR3 length: 12; D gene: .; V gene: TRBV6-5; J gene: TRBJ1-3; clone size: .; CDR3 protein: CASTSSGNTIYF; CDR3 DNA: TGTGCCAGCACCTCATCTGGAAACACCATATATTTT
CDR3 length: 14; D gene: .; V gene: TRBV4-3; J gene: TRBJ1-4; clone size: .; CDR3 protein: CASSLYREGEKLFF; CDR3 DNA: TGCGCCAGCAGCCTGTACAGGGAAGGGGAAAAACTGTTTTTT
CDR3 length: 16; D gene: TRBD1; V gene: TRBV5-4; J gene: TRBJ1-6; clone size: once; CDR3 protein: CASSLTRGRSPSPLHF; CDR3 DNA: TGTGCCAGCAGCTTGACCAGGGGGCGAAGTCCCTCACCCCTCCACTTT
CDR3 length: 15; D gene: .; V gene: TRBV5-6; J gene: TRBJ1-4; clone size: .; CDR3 protein: CASSRWLGQDEKLFF; CDR3 DNA: TGTGCCAGCAGCCGATGGCTCGGTCAGGATGAAAAACTGTTTTTT
CDR3 length: 12; D gene: .; V gene: TRBV6-5; J gene: TRBJ2-1; clone size: once; CDR3 protein: CASSYVGGRQFF; CDR3 DNA: TGTGCCAGCAGTTACGTTGGGGGGAGGCAGTTCTTC
CDR3 length: 14; D gene: .; V gene: TRBV15; J gene: TRBJ2-7; clone size: .; CDR3 protein: CATSRAGKQYEQYF; CDR3 DNA: TGTGCCACCAGCAGAGCGGGCAAGCAGTACGAGCAGTACTTC
CDR3 length: 15; D gene: .; V gene: TRBV9; J gene: TRBJ2-2; clone size: few; CDR3 protein: CASSGDSIPTGELFF; CDR3 DNA: TGTGCCAGCAGCGGAGACAGCATACCCACCGGGGAGCTGTTTTTT
CDR3 length: 15; D gene: .; V gene: TRBV18; J gene: TRBJ1-2; clone size: .; CDR3 protein: CASSPVMEGNYGYTF; CDR3 DNA: TGTGCCAGCTCACCAGTTATGGAAGGGAACTATGGCTACACCTTC
CDR3 length: 16; D gene: .; V gene: TRBV4-1; J gene: TRBJ2-5; clone size: .; CDR3 protein: CASSRGVWQDQETQYF; CDR3 DNA: TGCGCCAGCAGCCGAGGGGTATGGCAGGACCAAGAGACCCAGTACTTC
CDR3 length: 11; D gene: .; V gene: TRBV11-2; J gene: TRBJ1-1; clone size: once; CDR3 protein: CASSRGPEAFF; CDR3 DNA: TGTGCCAGCAGCCGCGGGCCTGAAGCTTTCTTT
CDR3 length: 15; D gene: TRBD1; V gene: TRBV7-9; J gene: TRBJ1-4; clone size: .; CDR3 protein: CASSSNRGRSEKLFF; CDR3 DNA: TGTGCCAGCAGCTCGAACAGGGGGCGAAGTGAAAAACTGTTTTTT
CDR3 length: 15; D gene: TRBD2; V gene: TRBV9; J gene: TRBJ2-2; clone size: few; CDR3 protein: CASSEGRGVTGELFF; CDR3 DNA: TGTGCCAGCAGCGAGGGGAGGGGTGTCACCGGGGAGCTGTTTTTT
CDR3 length: 15; D gene: TRBD1; V gene: TRBV10-3; J gene: TRBJ2-1; clone size: .; CDR3 protein: CATGTVYQAYNEQFF; CDR3 DNA: TGTGCCACTGGGACAGTCTATCAAGCCTACAATGAGCAGTTCTTC
CDR3 length: 17; D gene: .; V gene: TRBV11-2; J gene: TRBJ1-6; clone size: few; CDR3 protein: CASAPTRTTEPNSPLHF; CDR3 DNA: TGTGCCAGCGCGCCAACCCGAACGACAGAGCCTAATTCACCCCTCCACTTT
CDR3 length: 14; D gene: .; V gene: TRBV5-1; J gene: TRBJ1-1; clone size: .; CDR3 protein: CASSLLGSNTEAFF; CDR3 DNA: TGCGCCAGCAGCTTGCTAGGGTCGAACACTGAAGCTTTCTTT